This is a list of T cell receptor beta chains from one sample in a study of shared clonotypes between healthy human individuals. The assay was immunoSEQ multiplex PCR, and TCRdb's table has in-frame clones only and misses some. The sample consists of about 680,000 clones, roughly 73% of them appearing once. Sequenced input: memory CD4+ T cells sorted from blood. The source of these receptors is a woman younger than 45 in good health. The CDR3 runs from the conserved cysteine through the conserved F or W. The D gene is left open where the match is weak. Not all rows give a size; the values are once, few, many and, for expanded clones, a class.

>TRBV5-4|-|-|TRBJ1-4
TGTGCCAGCAGCAGATTGGACAGCGTAAGGGGGGAACTGTTTTTT
CASSRLDSVRGELFF
>TRBV5-4|-|TRBD2|TRBJ2-5
TGTGCCAGCAGCATAACTAGCGCTCTTGGTGAGACCCAGTACTTC
CASSITSALGETQYF
>TRBV6-1|-|TRBD1|TRBJ1-2
TGTGCCAGCAGTGAAATCGACAGGGGCTATGGCTACACCTTC
CASSEIDRGYGYTF
>TRBV6-6|-|-|TRBJ2-7
TGTGCCAGCAGTTACACCTCTTCGACCTCCTACGAGCAGTACTTC
CASSYTSSTSYEQYF
>TRBV5-1|few|-|TRBJ2-5
TGCGCCAGCAGAAAGACTCTTAACGCGGGTCAAGAGACCCAGTACTTC
CASRKTLNAGQETQYF
>TRBV9|-|TRBD2|TRBJ2-7
TGTGCCAGCAGCGTAGGCGGGAGCGGCAACGAGCAGTACTTC
CASSVGGSGNEQYF
>TRBV29-1|once|TRBD2|TRBJ2-3
TGCAGCGTTGTTGGAGGGAGGGCCAGCACAGATACGCAGTATTTT
CSVVGGRASTDTQYF
>TRBV6-6|-|-|TRBJ1-1
TGTGCCAGCAGTTACCAACCCTACACCGAGAAGACTGAAGCTTTCTTT
CASSYQPYTEKTEAFF
>TRBV10-3|once|-|TRBJ1-3
TGTGCCATCAGTGACCCGACAGTATCTCGAAACACCATATATTTT
CAISDPTVSRNTIYF
>TRBV5-6|few|TRBD1|TRBJ1-6
TGTGCCAGCAGCCTGGACAGGGGTAATTCACCCCTCCACTTT
CASSLDRGNSPLHF
>TRBV28|-|-|TRBJ2-1
TGTGCCAGCAGCCGACGGGCCTCCTACAATGAGCAGTTCTTC
CASSRRASYNEQFF
>TRBV7-6|-|-|TRBJ2-5
TGTGCCAGCAGCTTAGTCCCCCTAGGAGAGACCCAGTACTTC
CASSLVPLGETQYF
>TRBV2|-|TRBD1|TRBJ1-1
TGTGCCAGCAGGACCACAACCCCGGACAGGCGGGCTTTCTTT
CASRTTTPDRRAFF
>TRBV25-1|-|-|TRBJ2-5
TGTGCCAGCAGTGCGGGCGCAGAGACCCAGTACTTC
CASSAGAETQYF
>TRBV6-5|once|-|TRBJ1-4
TGTGCCAGCAGTATGGACATCACTGAAAAACTGTTTTTT
CASSMDITEKLFF
>TRBV5-6|-|-|TRBJ2-7
TGTGCCAGCAGCTTGGATAGTTGGGGACACTCCTACGAGCAGTACTTC
CASSLDSWGHSYEQYF
>TRBV29-1|-|-|TRBJ2-3
TGCAGCGTTGAAAGGGTAGCATACACAGATACGCAGTATTTT
CSVERVAYTDTQYF
>TRBV11-3|-|TRBD1|TRBJ1-2
TGTGCCAGCAGCTTAGTTGGGTTTCGGGACAGGGGCTATGGCTACACCTTC
CASSLVGFRDRGYGYTF
>TRBV11-2|-|-|TRBJ2-1
TGTGCCAGCATGGCGGGCGTCAGGGGCCGACACAATGAGCAGTTCTTC
CASMAGVRGRHNEQFF
>TRBV4-1|-|TRBD2|TRBJ2-2
TGCGCCAGCAGCCAAGATCGGGGACTAGCTGGGACCGGGGAGCTGTTTTTT
CASSQDRGLAGTGELFF
>TRBV5-4|-|-|TRBJ1-4
TGTGCCAGCAGCTTGACGACAGGAGGTAGCGAAAAACTGTTTTTT
CASSLTTGGSEKLFF
>TRBV5-1|many|TRBD2|TRBJ2-7
TGCGCCAGCAGCTTGCAGGCTAGCGGGAGCCTTGAGCAGTACTTC
CASSLQASGSLEQYF
>TRBV28|-|-|TRBJ2-2
TGTGCCAGCAGTTTATCGGACGGGGCTCCAACCGGGGAGCTGTTTTTT
CASSLSDGAPTGELFF
>TRBV5-5|-|-|TRBJ2-3
TGTGCCAGCAGTACAACAAGACAGGCCACAGATACGCAGTATTTT
CASSTTRQATDTQYF
>TRBV28|-|TRBD1|TRBJ1-2
TGTGCCAGCAACGCCGGGACAGTAGATGGCTACACCTTC
CASNAGTVDGYTF
>TRBV6-1|-|TRBD1|TRBJ1-2
TGTGCCAGCAGTGAACCGGGACAGATAAACTATGGCTACACCTTC
CASSEPGQINYGYTF
>TRBV7-9|-|-|TRBJ1-1
TGTGCCAGCAGCTTATGGACTATGAACACTGAAGCTTTCTTT
CASSLWTMNTEAFF
>TRBV6-1|few|-|TRBJ1-1
TGTGCCAGCACCGGCGGGAACACTGAAGCTTTCTTT
CASTGGNTEAFF
>TRBV6-4|once|-|TRBJ2-1
TGTGCCAGCAGTACGGACGGCAACAATGAGCAGTTCTTC
CASSTDGNNEQFF
>TRBV7-8|-|TRBD1|TRBJ1-5
TGTGCCAGCAGCTTAACTCAGGGGGCGGCTCAGCCCCAGCATTTT
CASSLTQGAAQPQHF
>TRBV4-2|-|TRBD2|TRBJ2-7
TGTGCCAGCAGCCAAGTGAGGACTAGCGGTTACGAGCAGTACTTC
CASSQVRTSGYEQYF
>TRBV5-1|few|-|TRBJ1-1
TGCGCCAGCAGCTTCGTAGGGTTTACGGACACTGAAGCTTTCTTT
CASSFVGFTDTEAFF
>TRBV5-1|-|TRBD1|TRBJ1-1
TGCGCCAGCAGCTTCGACAGGGGGGCCGCTGAAGCTTTCTTT
CASSFDRGAAEAFF
>TRBV7-2|few|-|TRBJ1-1
TGTGCCAGCAGCCCCAGGACACCGTTCGGCACTGAAGCTTTCTTT
CASSPRTPFGTEAFF
>TRBV16|-|TRBD1|TRBJ1-4
TGTGCCAGCAGCCAATCTGCAGGGGGTAATGAAAAACTGTTTTTT
CASSQSAGGNEKLFF
>TRBV5-4|few|-|TRBJ2-5
TGTGCCAGCAGCTGGAGTGCCCAAGAGACCCAGTACTTC
CASSWSAQETQYF
>TRBV28|-|-|TRBJ1-5
TGTGCCAGCAGTTCGTATCAGCCCCAGCATTTT
CASSSYQPQHF
>TRBV7-2|few|TRBD2|TRBJ2-2
TGTGCCAGCAGCCAAAGACTAGCGGTCCCGGGCGGGGAGCTGTTTTTT
CASSQRLAVPGGELFF
>TRBV19|-|-|TRBJ1-1
TGTGCCAGTAGTAGGGGCCCGGGTCGGTCCATGGCTTTCTTT
CASSRGPGRSMAFF
>TRBV7-9|-|-|TRBJ2-5
TGTGCCAGCAGTCCACAGGGTGGGCAAGAGACCCAGTACTTC
CASSPQGGQETQYF
>TRBV2|-|TRBD1|TRBJ2-3
TGTGCCAGCAGTGGCGGGACAGGGGCAGATACGCAGTATTTT
CASSGGTGADTQYF
>TRBV6-5|-|-|TRBJ2-5
TGTGCCAGCAGTACCGGGACGGTAAAAGAGACCCAGTACTTC
CASSTGTVKETQYF
>TRBV9|-|-|TRBJ2-4
TGTGCCAGCAGCGTCACTCTAGGGAGCGAGGCCAAAAACATTCAGTACTTC
CASSVTLGSEAKNIQYF
>TRBV5-1|few|TRBD1|TRBJ2-4
TGCGCCAGCAGCTTGGACCCCCTCGGGACAGATAGTAAAAACATTCAGTACTTC
CASSLDPLGTDSKNIQYF
>TRBV6-5|-|-|TRBJ1-3
TGTGCCAGCATGGCCACTGGATCTGGAAACACCATATATTTT
CASMATGSGNTIYF
>TRBV20-1|-|-|TRBJ1-2
TGCAGTGCTGTCCCATATGAGGGCTACACCTTC
CSAVPYEGYTF
>TRBV7-9|-|TRBD1|TRBJ1-2
TGTGCCAGCAGCTTCGGACAGGGGGCGTTTGATAGTGGCTACACCTTC
CASSFGQGAFDSGYTF
>TRBV19|-|-|TRBJ1-2
TGTGCCAGTAGTACCGTTCAAGTAAGCTATGGCTACACCTTC
CASSTVQVSYGYTF
>TRBV18|-|-|TRBJ1-4
TGTGCCAGCTCGGGAGGTACCACTAATGAAAAACTGTTTTTT
CASSGGTTNEKLFF
>TRBV5-1|-|TRBD1|TRBJ2-3
TGCGCCAGCAGCCCCGGGACAGGTTGGGCAGATACGCAGTATTTT
CASSPGTGWADTQYF
>TRBV7-9|few|-|TRBJ1-2
TGTGCCAGCAGCTCCAGGGTGAACTATGGCTACACCTTC
CASSSRVNYGYTF
>TRBV25-1|few|-|TRBJ2-7
TGTGCCTCCGAGAGCAAGCGAGTGAACGAGCAGTACTTC
CASESKRVNEQYF